The clone carrying this TCR beta chain was seen only a few times. Clones were read by immunoSEQ multiplex PCR, and TCRdb kept only the in-frame ones, dropping some. The sample contains about 30,000 clones, about nine tenths of which appear only once. The sample's time point: peripheral blood 6 weeks after treatment start. The data were obtained in a study of PD-L1 blockade in urothelial cancer. Overall study: Each blood sample yielded a median of about 130,000 T cells.

The CDR3 spans 16 residues. With 1 base removed from V and 9 bases from J, the gap between germline ends came to 19 bases. The V gene's germline CDR1 is SGHAT and CDR2 FQNNGV. Sample: PBMCs, taken around atezolizumab (anti-PD-L1) treatment. The chain recombines TRBV11-2 with TRBJ2-1; tentatively, D is TRBD1 (6 bases). This sequence originates from a man of 80 years or more with urothelial cancer. The CDR3 reads CASSLAGTTGSGEQFF. As DNA, the CDR3 is TGTGCCAGCAGCTTAGCTGGAACTACAGGGAGCGGTGAGCAGTTCTTC.